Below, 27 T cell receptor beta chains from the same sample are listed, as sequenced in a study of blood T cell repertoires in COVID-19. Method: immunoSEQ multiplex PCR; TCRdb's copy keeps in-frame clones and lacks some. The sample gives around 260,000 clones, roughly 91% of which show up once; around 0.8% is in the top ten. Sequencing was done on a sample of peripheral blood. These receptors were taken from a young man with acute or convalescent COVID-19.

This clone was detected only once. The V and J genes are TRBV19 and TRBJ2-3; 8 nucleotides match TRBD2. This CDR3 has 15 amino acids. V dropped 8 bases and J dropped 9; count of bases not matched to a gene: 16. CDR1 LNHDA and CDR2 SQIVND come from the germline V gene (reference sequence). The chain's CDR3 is CASAGTRVSGWTQYF. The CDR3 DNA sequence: TGTGCCAGTGCCGGGACTAGAGTAAGTGGGTGGACGCAGTATTTT.

The CDR3 bases are TGTGCCAGCAGCTTAGGGGCAGGGGAACCCGGGGAGCTGTTTTTT. It encodes CASSLGAGEPGELFF. This chain connects TRBV7-3 to TRBJ2-2; a weak D match, TRBD1 (6 bases). The CDR3 is 15 residues long. CDR1 is SGHTA, CDR2 FQGTGA, per germline. V was shortened by 2 bases and J by 6 bases, with 13 bases between the two germline ends.

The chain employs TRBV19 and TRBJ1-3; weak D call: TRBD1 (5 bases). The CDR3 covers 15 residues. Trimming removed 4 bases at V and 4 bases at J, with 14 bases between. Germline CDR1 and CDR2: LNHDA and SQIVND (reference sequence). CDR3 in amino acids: CASSTGIFSGNTIYF. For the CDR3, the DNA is TGTGCCAGTAGTACAGGGATCTTTTCCGGAAACACCATATATTTT.

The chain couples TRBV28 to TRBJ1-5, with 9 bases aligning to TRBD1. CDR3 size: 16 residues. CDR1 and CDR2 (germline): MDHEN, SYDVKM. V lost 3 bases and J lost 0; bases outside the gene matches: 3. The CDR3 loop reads CASSLLDRGSNQPQHF. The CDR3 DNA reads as TGTGCCAGCAGTTTGCTGGACAGGGGTAGCAATCAGCCCCAGCATTTT.

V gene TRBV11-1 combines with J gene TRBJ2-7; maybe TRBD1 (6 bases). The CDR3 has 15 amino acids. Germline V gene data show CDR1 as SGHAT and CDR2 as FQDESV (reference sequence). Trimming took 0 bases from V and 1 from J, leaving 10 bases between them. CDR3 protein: CASSLASGTSYEQYF. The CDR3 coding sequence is TGTGCCAGCAGCTTAGCCTCCGGGACATCCTACGAGCAGTACTTC.

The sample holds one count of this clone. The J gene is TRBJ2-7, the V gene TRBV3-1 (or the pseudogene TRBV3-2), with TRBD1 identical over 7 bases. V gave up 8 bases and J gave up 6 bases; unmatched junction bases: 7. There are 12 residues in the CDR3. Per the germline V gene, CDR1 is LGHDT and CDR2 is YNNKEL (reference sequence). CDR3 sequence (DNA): TGTGCCAGCGGGCTCAGGGGGTCCGAGCAGTACTTC. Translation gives CASGLRGSEQYF.

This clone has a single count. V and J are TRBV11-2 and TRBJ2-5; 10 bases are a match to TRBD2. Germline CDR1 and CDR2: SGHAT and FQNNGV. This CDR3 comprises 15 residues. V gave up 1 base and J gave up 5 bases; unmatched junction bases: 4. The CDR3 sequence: CASSLALAGLETQYF. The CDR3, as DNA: TGTGCCAGCAGCTTAGCACTAGCGGGATTGGAGACCCAGTACTTC.

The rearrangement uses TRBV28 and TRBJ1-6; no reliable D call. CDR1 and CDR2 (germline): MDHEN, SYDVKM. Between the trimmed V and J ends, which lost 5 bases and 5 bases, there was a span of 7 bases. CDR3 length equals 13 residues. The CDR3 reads CASSNGNNSPLHF. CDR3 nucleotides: TGTGCCAGCAGTAACGGGAATAATTCACCCCTCCACTTT.

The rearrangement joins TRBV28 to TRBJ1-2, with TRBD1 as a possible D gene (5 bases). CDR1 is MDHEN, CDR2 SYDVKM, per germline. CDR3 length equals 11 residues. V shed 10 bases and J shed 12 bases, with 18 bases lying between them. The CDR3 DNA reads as TGTGCCATCCAGTTTAACGGGGGAAACACCTTC. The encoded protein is CAIQFNGGNTF.

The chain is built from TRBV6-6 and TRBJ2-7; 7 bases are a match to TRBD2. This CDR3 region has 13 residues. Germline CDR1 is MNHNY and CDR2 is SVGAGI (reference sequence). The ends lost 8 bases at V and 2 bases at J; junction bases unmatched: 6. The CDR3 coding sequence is TGTGCCAGCCGGCAAGCGGGGACCTACGAGCAGTACTTC. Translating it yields CASRQAGTYEQYF.

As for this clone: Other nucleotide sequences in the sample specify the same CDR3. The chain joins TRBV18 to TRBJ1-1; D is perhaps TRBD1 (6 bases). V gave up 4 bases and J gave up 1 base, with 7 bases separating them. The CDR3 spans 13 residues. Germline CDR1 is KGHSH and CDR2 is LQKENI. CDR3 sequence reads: CASSQDRNTEAFF. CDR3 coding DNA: TGTGCCAGCTCACAGGACAGGAACACTGAAGCTTTCTTT.

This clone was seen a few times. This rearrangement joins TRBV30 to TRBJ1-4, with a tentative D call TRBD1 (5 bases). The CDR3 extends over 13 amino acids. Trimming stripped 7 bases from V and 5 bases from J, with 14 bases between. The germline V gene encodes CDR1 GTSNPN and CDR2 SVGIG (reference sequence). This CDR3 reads CALYGGDNEKLFF. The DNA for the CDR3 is TGTGCCTTATACGGGGGAGACAATGAAAAACTGTTTTTT.

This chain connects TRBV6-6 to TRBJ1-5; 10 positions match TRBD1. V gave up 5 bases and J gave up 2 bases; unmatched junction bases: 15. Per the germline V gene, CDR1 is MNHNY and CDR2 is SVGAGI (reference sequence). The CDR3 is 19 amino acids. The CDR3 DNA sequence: TGTGCCAGCAGTCAACCTTTCCGGGACAGGGGAGGTGGCAATCAGCCCCAGCATTTT. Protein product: CASSQPFRDRGGGNQPQHF.

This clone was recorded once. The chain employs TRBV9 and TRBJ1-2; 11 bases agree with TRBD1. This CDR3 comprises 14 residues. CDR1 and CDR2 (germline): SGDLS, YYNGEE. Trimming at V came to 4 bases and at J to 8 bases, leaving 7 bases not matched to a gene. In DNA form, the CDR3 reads TGTGCCAGCAGCATAGGACAGGGGGCTTGGGGCTACACCTTC. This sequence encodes CASSIGQGAWGYTF.

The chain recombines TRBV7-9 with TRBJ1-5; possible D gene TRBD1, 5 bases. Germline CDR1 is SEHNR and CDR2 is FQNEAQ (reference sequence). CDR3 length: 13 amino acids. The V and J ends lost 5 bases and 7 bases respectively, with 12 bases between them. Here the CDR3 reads CASSIQDGQPQHF. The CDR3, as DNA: TGTGCCAGCAGCATACAGGACGGACAGCCCCAGCATTTT. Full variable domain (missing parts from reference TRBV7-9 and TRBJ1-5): DTGVSQNPRHKITKRGQNVTFRCDPISEHNRLYWYRQTLGQGPEFLTYFQNEAQLEKSRLLSDRFSAERPKGSFSTLEIQRTEQGDSAMYLCASSIQDGQPQHFGDGTRLSIL.

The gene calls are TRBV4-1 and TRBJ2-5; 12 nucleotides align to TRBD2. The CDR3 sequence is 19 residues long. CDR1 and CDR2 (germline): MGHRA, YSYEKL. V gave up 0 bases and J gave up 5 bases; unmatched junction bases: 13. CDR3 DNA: TGCGCCAGCAGCCAAGAACGGTGGTCTAGCGGGGGGGCGGTGGAGACCCAGTACTTC. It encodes CASSQERWSSGGAVETQYF.

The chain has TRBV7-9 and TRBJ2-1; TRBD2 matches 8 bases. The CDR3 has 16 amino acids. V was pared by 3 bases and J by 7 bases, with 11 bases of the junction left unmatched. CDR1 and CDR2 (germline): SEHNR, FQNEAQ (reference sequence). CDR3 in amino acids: CASSFQRGGRWNEQFF. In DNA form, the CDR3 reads TGTGCCAGCAGCTTTCAACGAGGCGGGAGGTGGAATGAGCAGTTCTTC.

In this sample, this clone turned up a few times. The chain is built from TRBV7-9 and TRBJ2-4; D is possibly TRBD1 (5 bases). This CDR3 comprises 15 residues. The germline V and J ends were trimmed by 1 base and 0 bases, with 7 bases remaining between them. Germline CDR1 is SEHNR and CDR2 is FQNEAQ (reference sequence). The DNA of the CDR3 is TGTGCCAGCAGCTTAGATAGGGGAGCCAAAAACATTCAGTACTTC. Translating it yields CASSLDRGAKNIQYF.

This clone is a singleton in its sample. The CDR3 protein is CASSILAGGKNEQFF. CDR3 coding DNA: TGTGCCAGTAGTATACTAGCGGGGGGCAAGAATGAGCAGTTCTTC. The chain employs TRBV19 and TRBJ2-1; 11 bases are a match to TRBD2. Germline V gene sequence: CDR1 LNHDA, CDR2 SQIVND (reference sequence). The CDR3 is 15 amino acids. The V gene end was trimmed by 2 bases and the J gene end by 7 bases; junction bases not matched to a gene: 4.

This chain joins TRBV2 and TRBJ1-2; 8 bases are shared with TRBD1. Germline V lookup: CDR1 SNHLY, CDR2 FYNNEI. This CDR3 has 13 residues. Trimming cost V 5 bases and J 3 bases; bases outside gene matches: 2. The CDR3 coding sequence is TGTGCCAGCAGTCTGACAGGGGACTATGGCTACACCTTC. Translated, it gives CASSLTGDYGYTF.

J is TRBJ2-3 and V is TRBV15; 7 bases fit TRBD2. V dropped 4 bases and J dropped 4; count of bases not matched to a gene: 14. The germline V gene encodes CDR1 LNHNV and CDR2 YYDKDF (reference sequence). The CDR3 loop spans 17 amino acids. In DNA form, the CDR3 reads TGTGCCACCAGCATTAAACTAGCTCGGCGGGAGCCAGATACGCAGTATTTT. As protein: CATSIKLARREPDTQYF.

CDR3: CAWSVQLAGAGELFF. The CDR3 nucleotides read TGTGCCTGGAGCGTACAGCTTGCGGGCGCCGGGGAGCTGTTTTTT. The genes are TRBV30 and TRBJ2-2, with D possibly TRBD2 on 5 matching bases. The CDR3 totals 15 residues. The ends were cut back, 3 bases at V and 6 bases at J, with 17 bases in the middle. Germline V CDR1 and CDR2: GTSNPN, SVGIG (reference sequence).

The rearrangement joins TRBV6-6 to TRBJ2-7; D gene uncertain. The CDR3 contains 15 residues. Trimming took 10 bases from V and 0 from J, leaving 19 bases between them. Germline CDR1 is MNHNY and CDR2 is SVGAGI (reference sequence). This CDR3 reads CATHLSSRSSYEQYF. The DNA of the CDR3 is TGTGCCACCCATCTCTCTAGTCGCAGCTCCTACGAGCAGTACTTC.

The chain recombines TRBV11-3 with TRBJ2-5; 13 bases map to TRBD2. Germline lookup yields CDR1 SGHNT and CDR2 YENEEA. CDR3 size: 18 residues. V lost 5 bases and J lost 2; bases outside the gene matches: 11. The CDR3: CASSQTGLAGPTQETQYF. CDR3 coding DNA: TGTGCCAGCAGCCAGACGGGACTAGCGGGACCCACACAAGAGACCCAGTACTTC.

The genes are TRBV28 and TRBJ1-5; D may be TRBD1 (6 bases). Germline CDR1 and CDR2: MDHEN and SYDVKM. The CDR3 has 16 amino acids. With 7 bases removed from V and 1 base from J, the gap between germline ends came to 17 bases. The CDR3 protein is CASKRAGGPSNQPQHF. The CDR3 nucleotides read TGTGCCAGCAAGAGGGCCGGGGGGCCCAGCAATCAGCCCCAGCATTTT.

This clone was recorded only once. CDR3 sequence reads: CAWSAYLAGGPQETQYF. The CDR3 nucleotides are TGTGCCTGGAGTGCCTATTTAGCGGGAGGGCCACAAGAGACCCAGTACTTC. This chain joins TRBV30 and TRBJ2-5, with 11 bases that match TRBD2. CDR3 length equals 17 residues. Looked up from germline, CDR1 is GTSNPN and CDR2 is SVGIG (reference sequence). The ends lost 1 base at V and 2 bases at J; junction bases unmatched: 9.

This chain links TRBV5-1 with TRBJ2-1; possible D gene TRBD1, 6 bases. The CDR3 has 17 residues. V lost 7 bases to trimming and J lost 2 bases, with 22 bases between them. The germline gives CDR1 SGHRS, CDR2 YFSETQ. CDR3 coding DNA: TGCGCCAGCGGGGGCAGATTCGCATCAACTACCTACAATGAGCAGTTCTTC. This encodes CASGGRFASTTYNEQFF.